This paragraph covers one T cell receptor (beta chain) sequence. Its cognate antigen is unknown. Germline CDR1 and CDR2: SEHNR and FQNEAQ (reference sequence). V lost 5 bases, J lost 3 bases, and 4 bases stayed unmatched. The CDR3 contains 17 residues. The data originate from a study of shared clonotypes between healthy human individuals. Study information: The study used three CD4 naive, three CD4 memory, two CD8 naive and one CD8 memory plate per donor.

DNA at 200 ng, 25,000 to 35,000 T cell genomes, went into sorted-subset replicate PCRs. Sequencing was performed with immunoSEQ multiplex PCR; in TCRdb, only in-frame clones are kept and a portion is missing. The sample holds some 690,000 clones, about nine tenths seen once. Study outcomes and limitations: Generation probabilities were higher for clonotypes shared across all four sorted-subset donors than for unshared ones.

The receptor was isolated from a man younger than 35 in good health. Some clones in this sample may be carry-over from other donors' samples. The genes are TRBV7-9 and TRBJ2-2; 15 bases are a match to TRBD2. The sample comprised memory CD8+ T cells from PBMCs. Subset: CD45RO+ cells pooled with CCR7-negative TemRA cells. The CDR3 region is CASSHGLAGGYTGELFF. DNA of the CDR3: TGTGCCAGCAGCCACGGACTAGCGGGAGGGTACACCGGGGAGCTGTTTTTT.